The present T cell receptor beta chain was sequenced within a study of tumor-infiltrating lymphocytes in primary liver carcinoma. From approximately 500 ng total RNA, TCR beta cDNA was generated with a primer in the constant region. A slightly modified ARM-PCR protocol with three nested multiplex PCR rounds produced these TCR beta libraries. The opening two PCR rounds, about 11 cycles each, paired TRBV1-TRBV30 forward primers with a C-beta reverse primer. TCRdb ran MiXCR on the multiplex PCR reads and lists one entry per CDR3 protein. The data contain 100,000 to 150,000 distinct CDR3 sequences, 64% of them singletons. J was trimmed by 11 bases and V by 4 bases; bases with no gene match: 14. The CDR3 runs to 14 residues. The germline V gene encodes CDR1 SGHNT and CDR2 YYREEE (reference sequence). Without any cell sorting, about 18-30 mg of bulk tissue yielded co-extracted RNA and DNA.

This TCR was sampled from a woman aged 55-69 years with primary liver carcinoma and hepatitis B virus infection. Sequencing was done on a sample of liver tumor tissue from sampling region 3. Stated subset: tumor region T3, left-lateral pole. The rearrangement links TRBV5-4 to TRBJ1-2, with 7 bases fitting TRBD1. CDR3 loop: CASSPLDRVAGYTF. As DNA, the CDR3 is TGTGCCAGCAGCCCCCTCGACAGGGTGGCTGGTTACACCTTC.